The rows below give T cell receptor beta chains drawn from one sample of a study of stem cell transplantation in POMP-related autoinflammatory disease. Here immunoSEQ multiplex PCR was the method, and the copy in TCRdb shows in-frame clones only, minus some. The table shows some 9,400 clones, with more than 75% occurring only once. The sequences come from CD4+ T cells from PBMCs, collected after stem cell transplantation. All receptors derive from a human patient with POMP-related autoinflammation and immune dysregulation (PRAID). Some T cells may originate from the graft donor. The CDR3 runs from the conserved cysteine through the conserved F or W. A D gene is named only where the DNA matches it firmly. Rows may omit the clone size; those that give it use once, few, many or a size class.

v_gene	abundance	j_gene	d_gene	CDR3nt	CDR3aa
TRBV6-6	.	TRBJ1-5	.	TGTGCCAGCAGTTCCCTCCTGACAGGAAGGGATCAGCCCCAGCATTTT	CASSSLLTGRDQPQHF
TRBV2	.	TRBJ2-2	TRBD1	TGTGCCAGCTTACACAACAGGGGGGACACCGGGGAGCTGTTTTTT	CASLHNRGDTGELFF
TRBV20-1	.	TRBJ2-4	TRBD1	TGCAGTGCTAGTCTTCTCAGGGGGCCGTACATTCAGTACTTC	CSASLLRGPYIQYF
TRBV11-2	.	TRBJ2-3	TRBD2	TGTGCCACCCCCGGGCGGGAGCCCACAGATACGCAGTATTTT	CATPGREPTDTQYF
TRBV29-1	few	TRBJ1-1	.	TGCAGCGTGAGAAGAATGAACACTGAAGCTTTCTTT	CSVRRMNTEAFF
TRBV10-3	.	TRBJ1-5	.	TGTGCCATCAGTGACAGGGGATCTAGCAATCAGCCCCAGCATTTT	CAISDRGSSNQPQHF
TRBV10-3	.	TRBJ2-1	.	TGTGCCATCAGAGCGGAGGGGGTCAATGAGCAGTTCTTC	CAIRAEGVNEQFF
TRBV7-3	.	TRBJ1-1	.	TGTGCCAGCAGCGCCGGACTAGAAGCTTTCTTT	CASSAGLEAFF
TRBV6-2/TRBV6-3	.	TRBJ2-5	.	TGTGCCAGCAGTTATAAAGAGACCCAGTACTTC	CASSYKETQYF
TRBV10-3	.	TRBJ1-1	.	TGTGCCATCAGTGAGTCGCCCACAGCCCAGAACACTGAAGCTTTCTTT	CAISESPTAQNTEAFF
TRBV5-6	.	TRBJ1-2	.	TGTGCCAGCAGCTTGGGACAGTTCTATGGCTACACCTTC	CASSLGQFYGYTF
TRBV11-3	.	TRBJ2-1	.	TGTGCCAGCAGCCGGGTCGCCCTCAATGAGCAGTTCTTC	CASSRVALNEQFF
TRBV7-8	.	TRBJ2-1	TRBD1	TGTGCCAGCAGCCAACTTAAACGGGACAGGGACTACAATGAGCAGTTCTTC	CASSQLKRDRDYNEQFF
TRBV28	.	TRBJ1-6	.	TGTGCCAGCAGTTTGGGGGTGAGGACAGTCTTCCTGGGGCCCGATTCACCCCTCCACTTT	CASSLGVRTVFLGPDSPLHF
TRBV11-3	.	TRBJ1-1	.	TGTGCCAGCAGCACCCGACTCGAGAACACTGAAGCTTTCTTT	CASSTRLENTEAFF
TRBV5-6	few	TRBJ2-7	.	TGTGCCAGCAGCAGGGACGGCGGCTGGGAGCAGTACTTC	CASSRDGGWEQYF
TRBV6-1	.	TRBJ2-1	.	TGTGCCAGCAGTGTCCCTACGGGCCGGGCTGACAATGAGCAGTTCTTC	CASSVPTGRADNEQFF
TRBV15	.	TRBJ1-3	.	TGTGCCACCAGCAGAGTTGACTCTGGAAACACCATATATTTT	CATSRVDSGNTIYF
TRBV6-6	.	TRBJ2-1	TRBD2	TGTGCCAGCAGTCCTAGCGGGCGCAGGAATGAGCAGTTCTTC	CASSPSGRRNEQFF
TRBV7-2	.	TRBJ2-7	.	TGTGCCAGCAGCTCTCGCCCCAGGGACGGCGGACAGTACTTC	CASSSRPRDGGQYF
TRBV7-3	few	TRBJ2-5	.	TGTGCCAGCAGCTTAAATGAAGCTTCGACCCAGTACTTC	CASSLNEASTQYF
TRBV9	.	TRBJ2-3	.	TGTGCCAGCAGCGCACCGCGGGGAGATACGCAGTATTTT	CASSAPRGDTQYF
TRBV25-1	.	TRBJ2-2	.	TGTGCCAGCAGTGATGCGACTCTTAACACCGGGGAGCTGTTTTTT	CASSDATLNTGELFF
TRBV7-2	.	TRBJ1-2	.	TGTGCCAGCAACTCCCTTGGGGCTGGCTACACCTTC	CASNSLGAGYTF
TRBV11-3	.	TRBJ2-7	.	TGTGCCAGCAGCTTCAGGGGATCCCACGAGCAGTACTTC	CASSFRGSHEQYF
TRBV9	few	TRBJ2-2	TRBD1	TGTGCCAGCAGCGTATCGGCAGGGGGCAACACCGGGGAGCTGTTTTTT	CASSVSAGGNTGELFF
TRBV30	.	TRBJ1-2	TRBD1	TGTGCCTGGAGTCCGGGACAGGGCTTTTTAAACTCGGGCTACACCTTC	CAWSPGQGFLNSGYTF
TRBV5-1	.	TRBJ2-1	TRBD2	TGCGCCAGCAGCTCAAGTACTAGCGGGTCCGCCTACAATGAGCAGTTCTTC	CASSSSTSGSAYNEQFF
TRBV21-1	.	TRBJ2-7	.	TGTGCCAGCAGCAAAGAGGGGGACAGGGTTTTACTAAAAGCCTACGAGCAGTACTTC	CASSKEGDRVLLKAYEQYF
TRBV5-1	.	TRBJ2-7	.	TGCGCCAGCAGCTTGGTTATCGCCTCCTACGAGCAGTACTTC	CASSLVIASYEQYF
TRBV3-1/TRBV3-2	.	TRBJ2-1	TRBD1	TGTGCCAGCAGCCTCCGGACAGGGGCCTACAATGAGCAGTTCTTC	CASSLRTGAYNEQFF
TRBV30	.	TRBJ2-7	.	TGTGCCTGGAGTGTACAGGGCGGGGTAAAGAAGCAGTACTTC	CAWSVQGGVKKQYF
TRBV6-5	.	TRBJ2-7	TRBD2	TGTGCCAGCAGCCCGAGCGGGAGATACGAGCAGTACTTC	CASSPSGRYEQYF
TRBV12-3/TRBV12-4	.	TRBJ2-7	.	TGTGCCAGCAGTTTCTACTCCTACGAGCAGTACTTC	CASSFYSYEQYF
TRBV7-9	.	TRBJ1-2	TRBD1	TGTGCCAGCAGCTCAATACAGGGGGCGGCCTATGGCTACACCTTC	CASSSIQGAAYGYTF
TRBV11-3	.	TRBJ2-3	TRBD2	TGTGCCAGCAGCATGGGACTAGCGGGAGGTACAGATACGCAGTATTTT	CASSMGLAGGTDTQYF
TRBV7-9	.	TRBJ2-7	.	TGTGCCAGCAGCTTAGCGACTTGGGAGTCAGGGGAGCAGTACTTC	CASSLATWESGEQYF
TRBV5-5	.	TRBJ1-6	.	TGTGCCAGCAGCTTGGAGAGTGAGCGGAGAAATTCACCCCTCCACTTT	CASSLESERRNSPLHF
TRBV15	.	TRBJ1-6	.	TGTGCCACCAGCAGAGTGGGAACAGGGAATTCACCCCTCCACTTT	CATSRVGTGNSPLHF
TRBV6-5	once	TRBJ1-1	TRBD1	TGTGCCACCGCCGACAGGGGCACTGAAGCTTTCTTT	CATADRGTEAFF
TRBV24-1	.	TRBJ2-7	TRBD2	TGTGCCACCAGTAATAGCGGGAGCCTATACGAGCAGTACTTC	CATSNSGSLYEQYF
TRBV7-6	.	TRBJ2-1	TRBD2	TGTGCCAGCAGCCCCTCTATAGCGGGAGCCTACAATGAGCAGTTCTTC	CASSPSIAGAYNEQFF